These T cell receptor beta chains were read from a single sample in a study of blood T cell repertoires in COVID-19. The protocol was immunoSEQ multiplex PCR, while the TCRdb copy is restricted to in-frame clones and leaves out a portion. The sample consists of fewer than 40,000 clones, around 88% of them appearing once. The sequenced sample was peripheral blood. The receptor source for this set is a woman between 65 and 79 years old with active COVID-19. CDR3s include the opening cysteine and the closing phenylalanine or tryptophan. Fields, in order: J gene, clone size, D gene, V gene, CDR3 protein, CDR3 DNA. D genes are given only for firm matches. Not every row has a clone size; where given, it reads once, few, many or a size class.

J: TRBJ2-1; size: .; D: TRBD2; V: TRBV6-1; CDR3: CASSEGEGYNEQFF; DNA: TGTGCCAGCAGTGAAGGGGAGGGGTACAATGAGCAGTTCTTC
J: TRBJ2-7; size: .; D: .; V: TRBV10-3; CDR3: CAISEGLGGLTYEQYF; DNA: TGTGCCATCAGTGAAGGCCTCGGGGGGCTAACCTACGAGCAGTACTTC
J: TRBJ1-5; size: .; D: TRBD1; V: TRBV2; CDR3: CASRDRGNQPQHF; DNA: TGTGCCAGCAGGGACAGGGGGAATCAGCCCCAGCATTTT
J: TRBJ2-5; size: .; D: TRBD2; V: TRBV5-4; CDR3: CASSRGTSESTTQYF; DNA: TGTGCCAGCAGCCGGGGGACTAGCGAATCGACGACCCAGTACTTC
J: TRBJ1-3; size: .; D: .; V: TRBV4-2; CDR3: CASSQAGASGNTIYF; DNA: TGTGCCAGCAGCCAAGCAGGGGCTTCGGGAAACACCATATATTTT
J: TRBJ1-2; size: .; D: .; V: TRBV7-9; CDR3: CASSAWTDYGYTF; DNA: TGTGCCAGCAGCGCCTGGACAGACTATGGCTACACCTTC
J: TRBJ1-5; size: .; D: .; V: TRBV19; CDR3: CASNPRSNQPQHF; DNA: TGTGCCAGTAACCCTAGGAGCAATCAGCCCCAGCATTTT
J: TRBJ1-2; size: .; D: .; V: TRBV9; CDR3: CASSESPGDPYGYTF; DNA: TGTGCCAGCAGCGAATCCCCGGGGGACCCCTATGGCTACACCTTC
J: TRBJ2-3; size: .; D: TRBD2; V: TRBV24-1; CDR3: CATSQMGGDTDTQYF; DNA: TGTGCCACCAGTCAAATGGGGGGGGACACAGATACGCAGTATTTT
J: TRBJ2-3; size: .; D: .; V: TRBV7-8; CDR3: CASSLLPGLLGDTQYF; DNA: TGTGCCAGCAGCCTACTACCGGGACTCCTCGGAGATACGCAGTATTTT
J: TRBJ2-3; size: .; D: .; V: TRBV7-2; CDR3: CASSLEPSTDTQYF; DNA: TGTGCCAGCAGCTTAGAGCCTAGCACAGATACGCAGTATTTT
J: TRBJ2-3; size: .; D: TRBD1; V: TRBV7-3; CDR3: CASSLAGGSKSTDTQYF; DNA: TGTGCCAGCAGCTTGGCAGGGGGCTCAAAGAGCACAGATACGCAGTATTTT
J: TRBJ1-4; size: .; D: TRBD1; V: TRBV19; CDR3: CASRSGGIARKLFF; DNA: TGTGCCAGTCGCTCAGGGGGTATTGCACGAAAACTGTTTTTT
J: TRBJ2-5; size: .; D: .; V: TRBV3-1/TRBV3-2; CDR3: CASSQGGAETQYF; DNA: TGTGCCAGCAGCCAGGGCGGGGCAGAGACCCAGTACTTC
J: TRBJ1-2; size: few; D: TRBD1; V: TRBV27; CDR3: CASSPLDRRGGYGYTF; DNA: TGTGCCAGCAGTCCCCTGGACAGGAGGGGCGGCTATGGCTACACCTTC
J: TRBJ1-4; size: .; D: .; V: TRBV11-2; CDR3: CASSPTGNEKLFF; DNA: TGTGCCAGCAGCCCAACAGGGAATGAAAAACTGTTTTTT
J: TRBJ2-6; size: .; D: .; V: TRBV24-1; CDR3: CATSDPGAGANVLTF; DNA: TGTGCCACCAGTGATCCAGGGGCTGGGGCCAACGTCCTGACTTTC
J: TRBJ1-1; size: .; D: .; V: TRBV19; CDR3: CASSLLGHEAFF; DNA: TGTGCCAGTAGTCTTCTGGGACATGAAGCTTTCTTT